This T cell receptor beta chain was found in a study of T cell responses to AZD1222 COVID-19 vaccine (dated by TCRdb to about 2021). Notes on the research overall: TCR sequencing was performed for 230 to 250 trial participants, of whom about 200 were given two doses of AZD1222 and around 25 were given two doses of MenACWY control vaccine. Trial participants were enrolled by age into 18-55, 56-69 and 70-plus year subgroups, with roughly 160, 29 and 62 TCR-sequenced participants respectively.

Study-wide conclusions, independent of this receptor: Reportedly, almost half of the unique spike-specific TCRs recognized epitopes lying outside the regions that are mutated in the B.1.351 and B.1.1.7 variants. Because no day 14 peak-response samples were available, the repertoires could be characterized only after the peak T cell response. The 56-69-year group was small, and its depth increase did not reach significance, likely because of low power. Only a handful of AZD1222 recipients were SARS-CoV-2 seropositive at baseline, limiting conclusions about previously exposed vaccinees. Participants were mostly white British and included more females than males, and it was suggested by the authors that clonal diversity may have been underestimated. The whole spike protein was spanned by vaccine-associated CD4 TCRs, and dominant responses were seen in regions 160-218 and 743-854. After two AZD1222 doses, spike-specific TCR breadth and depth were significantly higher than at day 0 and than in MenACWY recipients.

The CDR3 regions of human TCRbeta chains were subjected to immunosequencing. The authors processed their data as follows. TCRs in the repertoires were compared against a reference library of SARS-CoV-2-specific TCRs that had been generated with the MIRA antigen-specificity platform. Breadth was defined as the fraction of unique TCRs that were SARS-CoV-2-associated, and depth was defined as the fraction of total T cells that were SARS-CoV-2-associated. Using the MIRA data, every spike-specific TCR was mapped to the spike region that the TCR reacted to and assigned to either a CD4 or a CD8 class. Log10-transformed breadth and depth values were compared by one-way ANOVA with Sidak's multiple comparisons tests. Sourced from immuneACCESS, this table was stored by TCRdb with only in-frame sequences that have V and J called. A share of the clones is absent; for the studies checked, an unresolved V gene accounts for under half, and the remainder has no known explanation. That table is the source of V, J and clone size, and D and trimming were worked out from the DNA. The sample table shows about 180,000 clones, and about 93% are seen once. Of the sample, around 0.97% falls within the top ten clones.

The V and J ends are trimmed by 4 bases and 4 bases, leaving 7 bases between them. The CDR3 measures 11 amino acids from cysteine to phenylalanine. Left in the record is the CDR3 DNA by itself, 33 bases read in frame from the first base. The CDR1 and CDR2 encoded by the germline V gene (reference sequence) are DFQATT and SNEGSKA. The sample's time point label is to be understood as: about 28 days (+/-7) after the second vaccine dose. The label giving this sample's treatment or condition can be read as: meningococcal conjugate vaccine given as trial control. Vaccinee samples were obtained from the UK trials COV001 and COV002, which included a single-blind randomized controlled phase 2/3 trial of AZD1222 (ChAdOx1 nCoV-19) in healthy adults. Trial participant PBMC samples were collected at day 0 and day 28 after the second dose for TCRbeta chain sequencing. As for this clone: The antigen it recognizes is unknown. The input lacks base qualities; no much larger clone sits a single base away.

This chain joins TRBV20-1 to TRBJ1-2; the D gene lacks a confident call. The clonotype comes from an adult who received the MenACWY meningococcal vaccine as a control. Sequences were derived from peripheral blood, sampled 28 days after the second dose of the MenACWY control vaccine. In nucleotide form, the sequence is TGCAGTGCTAACGGCCCCTATGGCTACACCTTC. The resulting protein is CSANGPYGYTF.